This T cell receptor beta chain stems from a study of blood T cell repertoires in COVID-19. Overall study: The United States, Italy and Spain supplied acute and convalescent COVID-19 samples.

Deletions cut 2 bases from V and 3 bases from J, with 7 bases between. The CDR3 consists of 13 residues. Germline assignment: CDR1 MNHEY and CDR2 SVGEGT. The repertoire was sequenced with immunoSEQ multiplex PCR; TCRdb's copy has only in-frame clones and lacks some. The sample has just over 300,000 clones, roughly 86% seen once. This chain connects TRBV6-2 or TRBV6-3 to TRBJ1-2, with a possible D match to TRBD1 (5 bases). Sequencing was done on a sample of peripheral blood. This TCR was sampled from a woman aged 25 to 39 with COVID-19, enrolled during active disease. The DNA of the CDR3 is TGTGCCAGCAGTTACCCGACAGACTATGGCTACACCTTC. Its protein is CASSYPTDYGYTF.